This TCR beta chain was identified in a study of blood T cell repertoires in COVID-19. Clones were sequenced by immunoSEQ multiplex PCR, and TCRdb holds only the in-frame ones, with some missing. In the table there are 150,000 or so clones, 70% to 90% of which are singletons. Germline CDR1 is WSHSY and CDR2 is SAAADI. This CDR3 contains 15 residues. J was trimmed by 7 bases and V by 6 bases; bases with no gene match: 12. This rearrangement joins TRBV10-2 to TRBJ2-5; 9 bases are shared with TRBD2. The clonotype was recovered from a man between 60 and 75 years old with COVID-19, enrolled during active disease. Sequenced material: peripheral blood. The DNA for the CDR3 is TGCGCCAGCAGGACTAGCGGAACGCCTGGGGGGACCCAGTACTTC. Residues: CASRTSGTPGGTQYF.